This is a list of T cell receptor beta chains from one sample in a study of identical twins. TCRdb re-derived calls from the 5' RACE reads in MiXCR, one entry per CDR3 protein. The repertoire holds 640,000 or so distinct CDR3 sequences, with over 5% as singletons. The sequenced sample was naive T cells sorted from blood. These receptors were collected from a man aged 18-30 years in good health. CDR3s include the opening cysteine and the closing phenylalanine or tryptophan. D genes are given only for firm matches. Size values are once, few and many counts, or a class for expanded clones, and some rows have none.

CDR3 DNA | CDR3 protein | D gene | V gene | clone size | J gene
TGTGCCAGCGGGACTAGCATCACAGATACGCAGTATTTT | CASGTSITDTQYF | TRBD2 | TRBV12-3/TRBV12-4 | few | TRBJ2-3
TGCAGTGCTAAGCTAGCGGGAGCCACAGATACGCAGTATTTT | CSAKLAGATDTQYF | TRBD2 | TRBV20-1 | many | TRBJ2-3
TGTGCCACCAGCAGAGATCCAGCCGGGAAGACAACCCAGTACTTC | CATSRDPAGKTTQYF | - | TRBV15 | many | TRBJ2-5
TGTGCCAGCACCCCTACTGGACTTTTAGCTTTCTTT | CASTPTGLLAFF | - | TRBV12-3/TRBV12-4 | - | TRBJ1-1
TGTGCCAGCAGCTTAGCGGGCGGGAGGGCCTACGAGCAGTACTTC | CASSLAGGRAYEQYF | TRBD2 | TRBV7-8 | - | TRBJ2-7
TGTGCCAGCAGTTTTGTGGATACAAACAATGAGCAGTTCTTC | CASSFVDTNNEQFF | - | TRBV28 | many | TRBJ2-1
TGTGCCTGGAGTGTACTGGTGGGACATTCACCCCTCCACTTT | CAWSVLVGHSPLHF | - | TRBV30 | few | TRBJ1-6
TGTGCCACCGCAATATCAGGGAGAGGTAGCAATCAGCCCCAGCATTTT | CATAISGRGSNQPQHF | - | TRBV10-3 | many | TRBJ1-5
TGCAGCGTTGGTGGAATCGAAGCTTTCTTT | CSVGGIEAFF | - | TRBV29-1 | - | TRBJ1-1
TGCGCCAGCAGTGAGTCGGTCAGCTACACAGATACGCAGTATTTT | CASSESVSYTDTQYF | - | TRBV10-1 | many | TRBJ2-3
TGTGCCAGCAGCCAAGATCCTGGTCGGAGGCGAGGGGGCTACACCTTC | CASSQDPGRRRGGYTF | - | TRBV3-1 | few | TRBJ1-2
TGTGCCACCAGTGATCCTATAGCGGGAGGGATAGATACGCAGTATTTT | CATSDPIAGGIDTQYF | TRBD2 | TRBV24-1 | few | TRBJ2-3
TGCATCGCCGGGACCCAGAACACCGGGGAGCTGTTTTTT | CIAGTQNTGELFF | - | TRBV20-1 | many | TRBJ2-2
TGCAGCGTTGAAGACAGGGGGTACGGCACCGGGGAGCTGTTTTTT | CSVEDRGYGTGELFF | TRBD1 | TRBV29-1 | many | TRBJ2-2
TGCGCCAGCAGCCAAGATTTGGGGGGGCTGATCAATGAGCAGTTCTTC | CASSQDLGGLINEQFF | - | TRBV4-1 | - | TRBJ2-1
TGTGCCATCAGTGAGGGGGGACAGAAAGAGACCCAGTACTTC | CAISEGGQKETQYF | TRBD1 | TRBV10-3 | many | TRBJ2-5
TGTGCCACCAGCAGAGAACTACGTAAAGGGAGGGGGACGGGTTTCGAGCAGTACTTC | CATSRELRKGRGTGFEQYF | - | TRBV15 | few | TRBJ2-7
TGTGCCAGCAGCTTACGGGCCGACACCGGGGAGCTGTTTTTT | CASSLRADTGELFF | - | TRBV7-8 | few | TRBJ2-2
TGCAGCCTCCGGGACAGGGGCAATGAGCAGTTCTTC | CSLRDRGNEQFF | TRBD1 | TRBV29-1 | - | TRBJ2-1
TGCGCCAGCAGCTCGGATTGGACAGGAGGGGTTGAGTACTTC | CASSSDWTGGVEYF | - | TRBV5-1 | - | TRBJ2-5
TGTGCCAGCACCTTGGGAGGGGAGAATTCACCCCTCCACTTT | CASTLGGENSPLHF | - | TRBV12-3/TRBV12-4 | many | TRBJ1-6
TGCAGCCTCTCCACGCGGGAGGGGGGTGAGCAGTTCTTC | CSLSTREGGEQFF | TRBD2 | TRBV29-1 | many | TRBJ2-1
TGTGCCAGCGGGCCCCCTGCCCTCTCCTACAATGAGCAGTTCTTC | CASGPPALSYNEQFF | - | TRBV28 | - | TRBJ2-1
TGTGCCACCAGCAGAGACGTCATAGAGCAGTTCTTC | CATSRDVIEQFF | - | TRBV15 | many | TRBJ2-1
TGTGCCAGCAGCTTAGATACTCTAGCCCAAGAGACCCAGTACTTC | CASSLDTLAQETQYF | - | TRBV11-2 | few | TRBJ2-5
TGTGCCAGCAGTTTGGGACAGGGCGTGGACACAGATACGCAGTATTTT | CASSLGQGVDTDTQYF | TRBD1 | TRBV28 | - | TRBJ2-3
TGTGCCAGCAGCTTAGACGGGACCGCCGAGTACTTC | CASSLDGTAEYF | - | TRBV7-9 | many | TRBJ2-4
TGTGCCAGCAGTTTTCAGGGGCAGGGAGAGACCCAGTACTTC | CASSFQGQGETQYF | - | TRBV28 | many | TRBJ2-5
TGTGCCAGCAGCCAAGATCGCGCGGGAGCTCGGTACAATGAGCAGTTCTTC | CASSQDRAGARYNEQFF | TRBD2 | TRBV3-1 | - | TRBJ2-1
TGTGCCAGCAGCGACAACAGGGAAATCACTGAAGCTTTCTTT | CASSDNREITEAFF | - | TRBV6-1 | many | TRBJ1-1
TGTGCCAGCAGCCAGAGGGGGCGGGATGAGCAGTTCTTC | CASSQRGRDEQFF | TRBD1 | TRBV11-3 | few | TRBJ2-1
TGCAGTGCCCCCCGAGGGGAGGGGAAACTGTTTTTT | CSAPRGEGKLFF | - | TRBV20-1 | few | TRBJ1-4
TGCAGTGTGGCGGATGATTTAGGCGATGAGCAGTTCTTC | CSVADDLGDEQFF | - | TRBV20-1 | - | TRBJ2-1
TGTGCCAGCAGTGAACCCCTCCTCCAAGAGACCCAGTACTTC | CASSEPLLQETQYF | - | TRBV25-1 | - | TRBJ2-5
TGTGCCAGCCGACAGAGGACCAGCTCCTACGAGCAGTACTTC | CASRQRTSSYEQYF | - | TRBV19 | few | TRBJ2-7
TGTGCCAGCAGTCCGAGGACTAGCGCGGGAACCGGGGAGCTGTTTTTT | CASSPRTSAGTGELFF | TRBD2 | TRBV12-3/TRBV12-4 | - | TRBJ2-2
TGTGCCAGCAGCCTAAACAGGGTCCAAGAGACCCAGTACTTC | CASSLNRVQETQYF | - | TRBV7-2 | many | TRBJ2-5
TGTGCCAGCAGTTACAGCACAGGTTCGGTTCAGCCCCAGCATTTT | CASSYSTGSVQPQHF | - | TRBV6-2/TRBV6-3 | - | TRBJ1-5
TGTGCCAGCAGCCCCGACCCGACTAGCGGAAGCACAGATACGCAGTATTTT | CASSPDPTSGSTDTQYF | TRBD2 | TRBV7-9 | few | TRBJ2-3
TGTGCCAGTAGTATGTTCGCGGCAATCACAGATACGCAGTATTTT | CASSMFAAITDTQYF | - | TRBV19 | - | TRBJ2-3
TGTGCCAGCAGCCCCCATAACGAGGATACGCAGTATTTT | CASSPHNEDTQYF | - | TRBV7-2 | - | TRBJ2-3
TGTGCCAGCAGCCAAGACGTGAACACAGATACGCAGTATTTT | CASSQDVNTDTQYF | - | TRBV3-1 | few | TRBJ2-3
TGTGCCAGCAGAATGGGATGGGGGACAGCTCCCTTCCAAGAGACCCAGTACTTC | CASRMGWGTAPFQETQYF | TRBD1 | TRBV5-5 | few | TRBJ2-5
TGTGCCAGCAGTGAACCGGGGATCTACGGTGGCTACACCTTC | CASSEPGIYGGYTF | - | TRBV6-1 | few | TRBJ1-2
TGTGCCAGCAGTTGGAGAGGGGACAGGAGCAACCAAGAGACCCAGTACTTC | CASSWRGDRSNQETQYF | TRBD1 | TRBV27 | many | TRBJ2-5
TGCAGCGTTGGGAAGGGGGAGAAGGGCGCTGAAGCTTTCTTT | CSVGKGEKGAEAFF | - | TRBV29-1 | few | TRBJ1-1
TGCGCCAGCAGCCCCTACTCTACCGGGACAGGGCAGAGGAACACCGGGGAGCTGTTTTTT | CASSPYSTGTGQRNTGELFF | TRBD1 | TRBV5-1 | many | TRBJ2-2
TGTGCCACCAGTGACCCAGCGGACTACACAGATACGCAGTATTTT | CATSDPADYTDTQYF | - | TRBV24-1 | - | TRBJ2-3
TGTGCCAGCAGCCCAGGGACTAGCTTCAATGAGCAGTTCTTC | CASSPGTSFNEQFF | TRBD2 | TRBV12-3/TRBV12-4 | many | TRBJ2-1